Below, 32 T cell receptor beta chains from the same sample are listed, as sequenced in a study of CD8+CD57+ T cells in acquired aplastic anemia. Patients sequenced had flow cytometry evidence of CD8+CD57+ cell expansion. The template for TCR beta VDJ and CDR3 sequence profiling was genomic DNA. MiXCR, applied by TCRdb to the reads, yields one record per CDR3 protein. The sample lists fewer than 200,000 distinct CDR3 sequences, 45% to 55% occurring once. Sequenced: sorted CD4+, CD8+, or CD8+CD57+ T cells (not recorded which) from PBMCs. The receptor set was obtained from a human donor with aplastic anemia.

The rearrangement links TRBV6-6 to TRBJ1-1, with unresolved D. Germline assignment: CDR1 MNHNY and CDR2 SVGAGI (reference sequence). Trimming took 5 bases from V and 6 from J, leaving 1 base between them. CDR3 length: 9 amino acids. The CDR3 DNA follows: TGTGCCAGCAGTGCTGAAGCTTTCTTT. It yields the protein CASSAEAFF.

The genes are TRBV2 and TRBJ2-7; no definite D call. CDR1 and CDR2 (germline): SNHLY, FYNNEI. The CDR3 runs to 14 residues. Deletions cut 2 bases from V and 7 bases from J, with 15 bases between. CDR3 region: CASSERAGLREQYF. The DNA for the CDR3 is TGTGCCAGCAGTGAAAGGGCAGGCCTCAGGGAGCAGTACTTC.

The chain employs TRBV4-1 and TRBJ2-7; no firm D call. Trimming took off 1 base at V and 6 bases at J, with 16 bases between the two ends. Germline CDR1 is MGHRA and CDR2 is YSYEKL. The CDR3 sequence is 15 residues long. The CDR3 region is CASSQGVEPLFEQYF. DNA for the CDR3: TGCGCCAGCAGCCAAGGAGTAGAGCCCTTGTTCGAGCAGTACTTC.

This clonotype has ten or more counts. The chain couples TRBV6-2 or TRBV6-3 to TRBJ1-1; the D gene is possibly TRBD1 (6 bases). This CDR3 has 15 amino acids. V lost 5 bases and J 3 bases, leaving 16 bases between the germline ends. Germline V gene lookup returns CDR1 MNHEY and CDR2 SVGEGT. CDR3 amino acids: CASSNLPTGHTEAFF. The CDR3 DNA sequence: TGTGCCAGCAGTAACCTCCCAACAGGGCACACTGAAGCTTTCTTT.

The rearrangement links TRBV10-3 to TRBJ2-1; weak D call: TRBD1 (6 bases). CDR3 size: 15 residues. The germline V gene has CDR1 ENHRY and CDR2 SYGVKD. V was cut by 7 bases and J by 0 bases, with 13 bases left in between. The CDR3, as DNA: TGTGCCATCAACCCGACAGGTAGCTCCTACAATGAGCAGTTCTTC. Its translation is CAINPTGSSYNEQFF.

The V and J genes are TRBV29-1 and TRBJ1-1; no clear D. V dropped 3 bases and J dropped 1 base, with 12 bases sitting between them. CDR3 length: 14 residues. Germline V gene data show CDR1 as SQVTM and CDR2 as ANQGSEA. DNA for the CDR3: TGCAGCGTTGAGAGAAGGGCTGAGAACACTGAAGCTTTCTTT. Its translation is CSVERRAENTEAFF.

CDR3 amino acids: CASSARDYRGVNEQFF. The CDR3 bases are TGTGCCAGCAGTGCTAGAGACTACAGGGGGGTGAATGAGCAGTTCTTC. J is TRBJ2-1 and V is TRBV6-1; TRBD1 matches at 8 bases. V lost 4 bases to trimming and J lost 7 bases; unmatched junction nucleotides: 12. The CDR3 runs to 16 residues. Per germline, CDR1 MNHNS and CDR2 SASEGT.

The rearrangement uses TRBV2 and TRBJ2-2, with D possibly matching TRBD2 (6 bases). Trimming took off 6 bases at V and 1 base at J, with 12 bases between the two ends. CDR1 is SNHLY, CDR2 FYNNEI, per germline. The CDR3 has 15 amino acids. In DNA, the CDR3 is TGTGCCAGCAGACGATGGGGGGTGAACACCGGGGAGCTGTTTTTT. Translated: CASRRWGVNTGELFF.

Concerning this clonotype itself: The CDR3 does not end in the conserved phenylalanine or tryptophan, so this is likely a read error. V gene TRBV24-1 combines with J gene TRBJ2-5; D possibly matches TRBD1 or TRBD2 (5 bases each). This CDR3 has 15 residues. Germline V gives CDR1 KGHDR, CDR2 SFDVKD. The CDR3 loop reads CAASDSRGLVETQYL. The CDR3, as DNA: TGTGCCGCCAGTGATTCGAGGGGATTGGTAGAGACCCAGTACCTC.

Ten or more counts support this clonotype. The rearrangement links TRBV5-1 to TRBJ2-3, with TRBD1 matching over 8 bases. CDR3 length equals 17 residues. The germline V gene encodes CDR1 SGHRS and CDR2 YFSETQ. The V and J ends lost 1 base and 3 bases, in that order; junction bases with no gene match: 10. This CDR3 reads CASSLSQGASRTDTQYF. The CDR3 DNA reads TGCGCCAGCAGCTTGAGTCAGGGGGCTAGTAGGACAGATACGCAGTATTTT. Full variable domain (missing parts from reference TRBV5-1 and TRBJ2-3): KAGVTQTPRYLIKTRGQQVTLSCSPISGHRSVSWYQQTPGQGLQFLFEYFSETQRNKGNFPGRFSGRQFSNSRSEMNVSTLELGDSALYLCASSLSQGASRTDTQYFGPGTRLTVL.

About this clonotype: At one of its ends the junction is not consistent with the germline gene, which may arise from a read error. V gene TRBV15 combines with J gene TRBJ1-6; D not resolved. The CDR3 has 16 residues. Per the germline V gene, CDR1 is LNHNV and CDR2 is YYDKDF (reference sequence). This CDR3 is CATSRDPIRLGSPLHF. The CDR3, as DNA: TGTGCCACCAGCAGAGACCCAATTCGACTTGGCTCACCCCTCCATTTT. Full variable domain (outside the CDR3, taken from reference TRBV15 and TRBJ1-6): DAMVIQNPRYQVTQFGKPVTLSCSQTLNHNVMYWYQQKSSQAPKLLFHYYDKDFNNEADTPDNFQSRRPNTSFCFLDIRSPGLGDTAMYLCATSRDPIRLGSPLHFGNGTRLTVT.

This chain links TRBV19 with TRBJ2-7; either TRBD1 or TRBD2 may supply D (5 bases each). Trimming cost V 4 bases and J 3 bases, with 7 bases left between them. Germline V gene lookup returns CDR1 LNHDA and CDR2 SQIVND (reference sequence). The CDR3 covers 12 residues. CDR3 bases: TGTGCCAGTAGTACTGGGGGCTACGAGCAGTACTTC. Protein product: CASSTGGYEQYF.

The chain has TRBV20-1 and TRBJ1-2; D gene ambiguous. This CDR3 is built from 14 residues. The germline V gene has CDR1 DFQATT and CDR2 SNEGSKA (reference sequence). V gave up 3 bases and J gave up 0 bases, with 11 bases separating them. Here the CDR3 reads CSARHPGANYGYTF. DNA for the CDR3: TGCAGTGCTAGGCATCCGGGAGCTAACTATGGCTACACCTTC.

This clonotype was detected a few times. The chain has TRBV2 and TRBJ1-2; unclear D gene. The CDR3 runs to 13 residues. With 3 bases removed from V and 6 bases from J, the gap between germline ends came to 11 bases. Germline V gene sequence: CDR1 SNHLY, CDR2 FYNNEI. The CDR3 loop is CASSEFVANGYTF. The CDR3 nucleotides read TGTGCCAGCAGTGAGTTCGTAGCGAATGGCTACACCTTC.

The rearrangement joins TRBV2 to TRBJ2-5, with unresolved D. This CDR3 spans 13 amino acids. Trimming cost V 8 bases and J 7 bases, with 17 bases left between them. CDR1 and CDR2 (germline): SNHLY, FYNNEI. CDR3 loop: CASRSEAKGTQYF. The CDR3 region has the DNA TGTGCCAGCCGCAGCGAAGCTAAGGGGACCCAGTACTTC.

There are many counts of this clonotype. The CDR3 coding sequence is TGCGCCAGCAGCTTGGGTGGGGGCGAATATGGCTACACCTTC. Protein sequence: CASSLGGGEYGYTF. The chain has TRBV5-1 and TRBJ1-2; possibly TRBD1 for D (6 bases). Trimming cost V 0 bases and J 5 bases, with 11 bases left between them. Germline V CDR1 and CDR2: SGHRS, YFSETQ. This CDR3 has 14 residues. Looking up the rest from reference TRBV5-1 and TRBJ1-2 gives the full variable domain: KAGVTQTPRYLIKTRGQQVTLSCSPISGHRSVSWYQQTPGQGLQFLFEYFSETQRNKGNFPGRFSGRQFSNSRSEMNVSTLELGDSALYLCASSLGGGEYGYTFGSGTRLTVV.

V is TRBV2 and J is TRBJ1-6; unclear D gene. V was cut by 5 bases and J by 3 bases, with 8 bases left in between. CDR1 and CDR2 from the germline V gene are SNHLY and FYNNEI. The CDR3 contains 14 residues. The CDR3 DNA is TGTGCCAGCAGTTCGGCCTTCTATAATTCACCCCTCCACTTT. This encodes CASSSAFYNSPLHF. The whole variable domain, remainder taken from reference TRBV2 and TRBJ1-6, is EPEVTQTPSHQVTQMGQEVILRCVPISNHLYFYWYRQILGQKVEFLVSFYNNEISEKSEIFDDQFSVERPDGSNFTLKIRSTKLEDSAMYFCASSSAFYNSPLHFGNGTRLTVT.

This clonotype was seen at least ten times. V usage is TRBV7-8 and J usage is TRBJ2-7; 8 bases are a match to TRBD1. Looked up from germline, CDR1 is SGHVS and CDR2 is FQNEAQ. The CDR3 loop spans 17 amino acids. The junction had 12 bases not matched to a gene; V was cut back by 0 bases and J by 5 bases. The CDR3 DNA reads as TGTGCCAGCAGCTTAGCTGTCTGGAGACAGGGGTTCAACGAGCAGTACTTC. It translates to CASSLAVWRQGFNEQYF.

The chain links TRBV10-3 to TRBJ2-2; no clear D gene. CDR3 length: 14 amino acids. Trimming removed 0 bases from V and 4 bases from J, with 6 bases in between. CDR1 ENHRY and CDR2 SYGVKD come from the germline V gene. This CDR3 reads CAISESQVTGELFF. DNA for the CDR3: TGTGCCATCAGTGAGTCGCAGGTCACCGGGGAGCTGTTTTTT.

The rearrangement links TRBV24-1 to TRBJ1-2, with D possibly matching TRBD1 (6 bases). Germline CDR1 KGHDR, CDR2 SFDVKD. Trimming shortened V by 6 bases and J by 0 bases, and 7 bases separated the two germline ends. The CDR3 length is 13 residues. In DNA, the CDR3 is TGTGCCACCAGTAGGACAGCTAACTATGGCTACACCTTC. It translates to CATSRTANYGYTF.

The chain has TRBV29-1 and TRBJ2-1, with a possible D match to TRBD2 (6 bases). Germline CDR1 SQVTM, CDR2 ANQGSEA. V dropped 0 bases and J dropped 1 base, with 13 bases sitting between them. This CDR3 is built from 16 residues. This CDR3 reads CSVEEGLLLSYNEQFF. The CDR3 DNA reads as TGCAGCGTTGAAGAGGGACTGTTATTATCCTACAATGAGCAGTTCTTC.

This clonotype was detected ten times or more. This rearrangement joins TRBV4-2 to TRBJ1-3; weak D call: TRBD1 (6 bases). The CDR3 extends over 16 amino acids. V lost 4 bases, J lost 0 bases, and 13 bases lay in between. Per the germline V gene, CDR1 is LGHNA and CDR2 is YNFKEQ. The CDR3 spells CASSPGASFSGNTIYF. CDR3 DNA: TGTGCCAGCAGCCCGGGGGCCAGCTTCTCTGGAAACACCATATATTTT.

The chain combines TRBV2 with TRBJ1-1; 9 nucleotides line up with TRBD1. The J segment lost 6 bases and the V segment lost 1 base, leaving 3 bases of the junction unmatched. Per germline, CDR1 SNHLY and CDR2 FYNNEI. There are 14 residues in the CDR3. In DNA, the CDR3 is TGTGCCAGCAGTGAAGGGTACAGGGGGCCTGAAGCTTTCTTT. Amino acids: CASSEGYRGPEAFF. Based on the CDR3 plus reference TRBV2 and TRBJ1-1, the full variable domain is EPEVTQTPSHQVTQMGQEVILRCVPISNHLYFYWYRQILGQKVEFLVSFYNNEISEKSEIFDDQFSVERPDGSNFTLKIRSTKLEDSAMYFCASSEGYRGPEAFFGQGTRLTVV.

The chain combines TRBV10-3 with TRBJ2-5; TRBD1 might be the D (5 bases). CDR1 and CDR2 from the germline V gene are ENHRY and SYGVKD. The length of the CDR3 is 14 residues. V gave up 3 bases and J gave up 2 bases, with 10 bases separating them. The CDR3 here is CAISDWTRQETQYF. The CDR3 DNA sequence: TGTGCCATCAGTGACTGGACAAGACAAGAGACCCAGTACTTC.

A word on this clonotype: Relative to the germline gene, one junction end is altered; a read error may explain this. This chain joins TRBV10-3 and TRBJ1-4; no reliable D call. Germline V gene data show CDR1 as ENHRY and CDR2 as SYGVKD. The CDR3 sequence is 15 residues long. CDR3 bases: TGTGCCGTCAGTGAAAACATTGCAACTAATGGAAAACTGTTTTTT. As protein: CAVSENIATNGKLFF.

The sample holds one count of this clonotype. Possible read error: a much larger clone is one base away. The chain couples TRBV19 to TRBJ2-7; weak D call: TRBD2 (6 bases). The CDR3 loop spans 15 amino acids. The germline V gene has CDR1 LNHDA and CDR2 SQIVND (reference sequence). Here the CDR3 DNA reads TGTGCCTGTAGTTCGAGACTAGAAGCATCCTACGAGCAGTACTTC. Translating gives CACSSRLEASYEQYF.

This clonotype was observed at least ten times. The genes are TRBV10-1 and TRBJ2-3, with 13 positions matching TRBD2. The CDR3 consists of 16 residues. The J segment lost 5 bases and the V segment lost 8 bases, leaving 10 bases of the junction unmatched. Per germline, CDR1 WNHNN and CDR2 SYGVQD (reference sequence). The CDR3, as DNA: TGCGCCAGCCATACCACTAGCGGGGGGGCCATAGATACGCAGTATTTT. Its translation: CASHTTSGGAIDTQYF.

At least ten counts were recorded for this clonotype. The chain is built from TRBV9 and TRBJ1-2, with D tentatively TRBD1 (6 bases). The ends were cut back, 0 bases at V and 8 bases at J, with 8 bases in the middle. The germline CDR1 and CDR2 sequences are SGDLS and YYNGEE. This CDR3 comprises 12 residues. The chain's CDR3 is CASSVEGVGYTF. In DNA form, the CDR3 reads TGTGCCAGCAGCGTAGAGGGGGTCGGCTACACCTTC.

The V call is TRBV18, the J call TRBJ1-2, with 12 nucleotides matching TRBD1. This CDR3 region has 15 residues. Trimming removed 2 bases from V and 4 bases from J; junction bases left unmatched: 2. Germline V gives CDR1 KGHSH, CDR2 LQKENI. CDR3 nucleotide sequence: TGTGCCAGCTCACCAGGGACAGGGGGCAGCTATGGCTACACCTTC. Translating it yields CASSPGTGGSYGYTF.

CDR3 protein: CSAGTHFEQYF. The CDR3 coding sequence is TGCAGCGCTGGCACGCACTTCGAGCAGTACTTC. The chain recombines TRBV20-1 with TRBJ2-7; D not certain. The CDR3 consists of 11 residues. Germline V gene data show CDR1 as DFQATT and CDR2 as SNEGSKA (reference sequence).

This clonotype has ten or more counts. The chain is built from TRBV5-6 and TRBJ2-1; D may be TRBD1 or TRBD2 (6 bases each). This CDR3 contains 15 residues. V was trimmed by 1 base and J by 7 bases, leaving 15 bases between them. Germline-derived CDR1 and CDR2 are SGHDT and YYEEEE. The CDR3 is CASSLSGGPGNEQFF. For the CDR3, the DNA is TGTGCCAGCAGCTTGTCCGGGGGCCCTGGGAATGAGCAGTTCTTC.

This clonotype occurred many times. The chain is built from TRBV5-6 and TRBJ1-1, with D hard to call. The germline V gene encodes CDR1 SGHDT and CDR2 YYEEEE. The CDR3 length is 11 residues. V shed 4 bases and J shed 0 bases, with 1 base lying between them. CDR3 sequence reads: CASSLNTEAFF. The CDR3 DNA sequence: TGTGCCAGCAGCCTGAACACTGAAGCTTTCTTT.